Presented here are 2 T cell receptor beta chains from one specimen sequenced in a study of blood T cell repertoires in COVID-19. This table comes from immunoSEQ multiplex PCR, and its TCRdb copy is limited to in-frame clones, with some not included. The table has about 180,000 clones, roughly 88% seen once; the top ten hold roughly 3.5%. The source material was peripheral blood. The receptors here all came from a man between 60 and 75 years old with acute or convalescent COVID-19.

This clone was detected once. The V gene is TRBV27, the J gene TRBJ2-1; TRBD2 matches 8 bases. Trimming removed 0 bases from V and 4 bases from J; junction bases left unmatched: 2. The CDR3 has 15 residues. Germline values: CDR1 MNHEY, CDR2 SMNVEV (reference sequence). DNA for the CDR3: TGTGCCAGCAGTTTATCCCGGGGGGGGTACAATGAGCAGTTCTTC. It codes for CASSLSRGGYNEQFF.

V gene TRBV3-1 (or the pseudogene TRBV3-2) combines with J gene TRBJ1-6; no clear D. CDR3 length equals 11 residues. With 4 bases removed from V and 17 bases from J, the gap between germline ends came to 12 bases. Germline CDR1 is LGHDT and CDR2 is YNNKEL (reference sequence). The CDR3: CASSPQRLVHF. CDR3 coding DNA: TGTGCCAGCAGCCCTCAGAGGCTGGTCCACTTT.